The source of this TCR beta chain is a study of blood T cell repertoires in COVID-19. Measured with immunoSEQ multiplex PCR; TCRdb has only the in-frame clones, and not every one. Among some 270,000 clones, approximately 90% were seen once, and the ten largest hold 4.1%. The CDR3 runs to 14 residues. Between the trimmed V and J ends, which lost 5 bases and 1 base, there was a span of 9 bases. CDR1 is MGHDK, CDR2 SYGVNS, per germline. The rearrangement links TRBV25-1 to TRBJ1-5; D is perhaps TRBD1 (5 bases). This clonotype was sampled from a woman aged 25 to 39 with acute COVID-19. The sample taken for sequencing was PBMCs or T cells enriched from blood (not recorded which). The CDR3 sequence is CASSLGGSNQPQHF. The CDR3 coding sequence is TGTGCCAGCAGTCTTGGGGGGAGCAATCAGCCCCAGCATTTT. Complete variable domain (other parts from reference TRBV25-1 and TRBJ1-5): EADIYQTPRYLVIGTGKKITLECSQTMGHDKMYWYQQDPGMELHLIHYSYGVNSTEKGDLSSESTVSRIRTEHFPLTLESARPSHTSQYLCASSLGGSNQPQHFGDGTRLSIL.